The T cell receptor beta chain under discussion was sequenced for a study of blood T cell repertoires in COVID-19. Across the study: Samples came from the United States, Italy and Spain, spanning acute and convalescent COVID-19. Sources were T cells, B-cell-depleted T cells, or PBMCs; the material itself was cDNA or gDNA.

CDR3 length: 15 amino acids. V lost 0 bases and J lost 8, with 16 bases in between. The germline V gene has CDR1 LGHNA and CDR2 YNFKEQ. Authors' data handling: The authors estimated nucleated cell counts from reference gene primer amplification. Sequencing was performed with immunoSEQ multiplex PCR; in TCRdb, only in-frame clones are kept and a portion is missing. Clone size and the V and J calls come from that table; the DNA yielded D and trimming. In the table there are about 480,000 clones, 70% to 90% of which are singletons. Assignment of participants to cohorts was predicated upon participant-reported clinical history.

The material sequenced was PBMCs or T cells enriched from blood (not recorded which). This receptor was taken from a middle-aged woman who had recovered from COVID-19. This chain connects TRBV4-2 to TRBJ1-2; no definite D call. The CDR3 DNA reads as TGTGCCAGCAGCCAAGATAGGACCGGAGGGTCGGGCTACACCTTC. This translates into CASSQDRTGGSGYTF.